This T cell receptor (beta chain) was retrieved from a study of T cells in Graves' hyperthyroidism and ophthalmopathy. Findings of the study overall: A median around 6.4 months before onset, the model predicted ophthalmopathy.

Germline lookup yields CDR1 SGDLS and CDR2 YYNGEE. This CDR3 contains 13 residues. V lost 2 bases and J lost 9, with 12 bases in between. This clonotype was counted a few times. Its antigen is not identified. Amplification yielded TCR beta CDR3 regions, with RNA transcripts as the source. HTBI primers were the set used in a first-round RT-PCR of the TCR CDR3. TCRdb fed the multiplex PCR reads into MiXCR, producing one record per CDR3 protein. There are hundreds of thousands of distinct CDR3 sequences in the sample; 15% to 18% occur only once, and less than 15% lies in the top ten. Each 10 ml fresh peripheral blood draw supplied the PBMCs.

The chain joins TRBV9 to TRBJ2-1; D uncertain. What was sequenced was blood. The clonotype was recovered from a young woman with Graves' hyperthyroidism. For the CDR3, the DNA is TGTGCCAGCAGCGTCTCCCCAGCTGGTGAGCAGTTCTTC. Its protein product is CASSVSPAGEQFF.